This T cell receptor (beta chain) derives from a study of T-cell reconstitution after alpha-beta-depleted transplantation in children. Unique molecular identifiers were built into the TCRbeta library. Via MiXCR, TCRdb re-called the PCR reads, giving one row per CDR3 protein. The profile covers approximately 390,000 distinct CDR3 sequences, with approximately 11% appearing a single time and approximately 5% taken by the ten largest. V was trimmed by 3 bases and J by 7 bases, leaving 21 bases between them. The CDR3 extends over 16 amino acids. The origin of this receptor is a human donor who donated a stem cell graft to a child with acute myeloid leukemia. V gene TRBV12-3 or TRBV12-4 combines with J gene TRBJ1-2, with D maybe TRBD1 (6 bases). The sample here was PBMCs from the stem cell graft donor, taken from the stem cell graft. The CDR3 loop is CASSFGLSSDSLGYTF. In DNA, the CDR3 is TGTGCCAGCAGTTTCGGGCTTTCTTCGGACAGCCTTGGCTACACCTTC.